These 21 T cell receptor beta chains originate from one sample sequenced in a study of graft-versus-host responses after intestinal transplantation. Antigen specificity for these receptors is unknown. Assay used: immunoSEQ multiplex PCR; TCRdb lists only in-frame clones, some missing. This table holds 80,000 to 90,000 clones, about 90% found once. The sample was unstimulated CD4+ T cells sorted from spleen or lymph node cells, taken before intestinal transplant. The receptors shown here come from a human donor who received an intestinal transplant.

The genes are TRBV19 and TRBJ2-3; 7 bases fit TRBD2. This CDR3 has 14 residues. The germline gives CDR1 LNHDA, CDR2 SQIVND (reference sequence). V lost 9 bases and J lost 3; bases outside the gene matches: 9. CDR3 in DNA: TGTGCCAGCCCCGGACTAGTGGTAACAGATACGCAGTATTTT. This sequence encodes CASPGLVVTDTQYF.

A single count supports this clone. The chain has TRBV7-8 and TRBJ2-7; tentative D call: TRBD2 (5 bases). The CDR3 runs to 12 residues. V dropped 11 bases and J dropped 5 bases, with 16 bases sitting between them. Germline CDR1 is SGHVS and CDR2 is FQNEAQ. The CDR3 DNA reads as TGTGCCGCGGGCCTGTGGGAAGACGAGCAGTACTTC. This translates into CAAGLWEDEQYF.

The count of this clone is one. V gene TRBV19 combines with J gene TRBJ1-2; 10 nucleotides line up with TRBD1. Trimming removed 3 bases from V and 3 bases from J; junction bases left unmatched: 4. CDR3 size: 15 residues. Germline V CDR1 and CDR2: LNHDA, SQIVND (reference sequence). CDR3 nucleotide sequence: TGTGCCAGTAGTATCCGGGACAGGGGTTACTATGGCTACACCTTC. Protein: CASSIRDRGYYGYTF.

The chain is built from TRBV19 and TRBJ1-2; D remains ambiguous. Germline CDR1 is LNHDA and CDR2 is SQIVND (reference sequence). The length of the CDR3 is 14 residues. Trimming pared 6 bases from V and 0 bases from J, leaving 11 bases between. The chain's CDR3 is CASRSQTANYGYTF. In DNA form, the CDR3 reads TGTGCCAGTAGGAGCCAAACAGCTAACTATGGCTACACCTTC.

The chain uses TRBV5-1 and TRBJ1-2, with D perhaps matching TRBD1 (5 bases). This CDR3 region has 14 residues. The V gene lost 5 bases and the J gene lost 5 bases, with 16 bases spanning the gap. CDR1 SGHRS and CDR2 YFSETQ come from the germline V gene. Here the CDR3 reads CASSSDQGRYGYTF. In nucleotides, the CDR3 is TGCGCCAGCAGTTCGGATCAGGGTCGGTATGGCTACACCTTC.

The rearrangement links TRBV5-1 to TRBJ2-3; 9 bases are a match to TRBD2. Germline V CDR1 and CDR2: SGHRS, YFSETQ. CDR3 length: 15 amino acids. V lost 4 bases, J lost 1 base, and 4 bases stayed unmatched. The CDR3 bases are TGCGCCAGCAGCCCTAGCGGGACCGGCACAGATACGCAGTATTTT. As protein: CASSPSGTGTDTQYF.

This clone was detected once. This chain joins TRBV5-4 and TRBJ2-5; 9 bases match TRBD2. Germline V gene data show CDR1 as SGHNT and CDR2 as YYREEE (reference sequence). The CDR3 covers 13 residues. The junction had 3 bases not matched to a gene; V was cut back by 4 bases and J by 5 bases. The CDR3 loop reads CASSKLAGETQYF. DNA for the CDR3: TGTGCCAGCAGCAAACTAGCGGGTGAGACCCAGTACTTC.

This chain links TRBV5-6 with TRBJ1-6; D is undetermined. CDR1 SGHDT and CDR2 YYEEEE come from the germline V gene. Trimming shortened V by 3 bases and J by 7 bases, and 8 bases separated the two germline ends. This CDR3 has 13 residues. The CDR3: CASSSTENSPLHF. The CDR3 bases are TGTGCCAGCAGCTCGACGGAGAATTCACCCCTCCACTTT.

This chain uses TRBV9 with TRBJ2-5; weak D call: TRBD2 (7 bases). This CDR3 has 15 amino acids. V shed 4 bases and J shed 3 bases, with 16 bases lying between them. Germline CDR1 is SGDLS and CDR2 is YYNGEE. DNA for the CDR3: TGTGCCAGCAGCCTTAGGGGGGGCAGAGAAGAGACCCAGTACTTC. Its protein is CASSLRGGREETQYF.

This clone was recorded once. The chain employs TRBV6-1 and TRBJ1-4; no definite D call. From germline, CDR1 is MNHNS and CDR2 SASEGT. Trimming took off 6 bases at V and 0 bases at J, with 11 bases between the two ends. CDR3 length: 15 residues. The CDR3 sequence: CASRTYGATNEKLFF. Here the CDR3 DNA reads TGTGCCAGCAGGACCTACGGGGCAACTAATGAAAAACTGTTTTTT.

The genes are TRBV2 and TRBJ2-1, with 12 bases identical to TRBD2. The germline V gene encodes CDR1 SNHLY and CDR2 FYNNEI. V lost 5 bases to trimming and J lost 4 bases; unmatched junction nucleotides: 3. The CDR3 consists of 15 residues. In DNA form, the CDR3 reads TGTGCCAGCAGTTCCCTAGCGGGGGGGTACAATGAGCAGTTCTTC. Residues: CASSSLAGGYNEQFF.

The CDR3 is CASRGDREQYF. The CDR3 DNA reads TGTGCCAGCAGGGGGGACAGGGAGCAGTACTTC. V gene TRBV6-1 combines with J gene TRBJ2-7, with 8 positions matching TRBD1. Germline CDR1 MNHNS, CDR2 SASEGT. The CDR3 runs to 11 residues. V was clipped by 6 bases and J by 7 bases; unmatched bases: 2.

CDR3 nucleotides: TGTGCCAGCAGCTTAGATCGACAGGGGGCGAGTCAGCCCCAGCATTTT. This gives the protein CASSLDRQGASQPQHF. The V gene is TRBV11-3, the J gene TRBJ1-5; 10 bases are a match to TRBD1. The CDR3 totals 16 residues. V was clipped by 0 bases and J by 6 bases; unmatched bases: 5. CDR1 is SGHNT, CDR2 YENEEA, per germline.

The genes are TRBV6-1 and TRBJ1-1, with 8 bases aligning to TRBD1. The CDR3 length is 15 residues. Germline assignment: CDR1 MNHNS and CDR2 SASEGT. V gave up 4 bases and J gave up 4 bases; unmatched junction bases: 8. The CDR3 nucleotides are TGTGCCAGCAGTGCGACAGGGGCAAGAGGCACTGAAGCTTTCTTT. Translation: CASSATGARGTEAFF.

This clone occurred a few times. J is TRBJ2-7 and V is TRBV9; tentatively, D is TRBD1 (7 bases). CDR3 size: 15 residues. Looked up from germline, CDR1 is SGDLS and CDR2 is YYNGEE. V dropped 4 bases and J dropped 1 base, with 15 bases sitting between them. The DNA for the CDR3 is TGTGCCAGCAGCCCCCAGCAGGGGGGATCCTACGAGCAGTACTTC. This encodes CASSPQQGGSYEQYF.

The rearrangement joins TRBV6-5 to TRBJ2-5, with D hard to call. Gene TRBJ2-7 matches the end of the DNA better, so the J call may be wrong. There are 14 residues in the CDR3. Germline V gene data show CDR1 as MNHEY and CDR2 as SVGAGI. CDR3 residues: CASSYGKVSYEQYF. CDR3 nucleotides: TGTGCCAGCAGTTACGGTAAAGTCTCCTACGAGCAGTACTTC.

V gene TRBV28 combines with J gene TRBJ1-1; no definite D call. This CDR3 contains 16 residues. The V gene lost 0 bases and the J gene lost 4 bases, with 15 bases spanning the gap. Per germline, CDR1 MDHEN and CDR2 SYDVKM. The DNA for the CDR3 is TGTGCCAGCAGTTTATGGGGTCGGAGCTCGAGCACTGAAGCTTTCTTT. Residues: CASSLWGRSSSTEAFF.

This clone was observed a few times. This rearrangement joins TRBV6-5 to TRBJ1-2; 8 bases match TRBD1. V trimming: 2 bases; J trimming: 2 bases; junction bases outside the gene matches: 1. Germline V lookup: CDR1 MNHEY, CDR2 SVGAGI. The CDR3 loop spans 14 amino acids. The CDR3 nucleotides read TGTGCCAGCAGTTACCGGGACAGGAACTATGGCTACACCTTC. Protein product: CASSYRDRNYGYTF.

The chain uses TRBV19 and TRBJ1-3, with no clear D. The ends were cut back, 5 bases at V and 0 bases at J, with 14 bases in the middle. This CDR3 contains 16 residues. Germline CDR1 reads LNHDA; CDR2 reads SQIVND (reference sequence). This CDR3 is CASSGRLGHSGNTIYF. In DNA form, the CDR3 reads TGTGCCAGTAGTGGGCGATTGGGCCACTCTGGAAACACCATATATTTT. The complete variable domain, with remaining parts taken from reference TRBV19 and TRBJ1-3, reads DGGITQSPKYLFRKEGQNVTLSCEQNLNHDAMYWYRQDPGQGLRLIYYSQIVNDFQKGDIAEGYSVSREKKESFPLTVTSAQKNPTAFYLCASSGRLGHSGNTIYFGEGSWLTVV.

The chain is built from TRBV18 and TRBJ2-7; tentatively, D is TRBD1 (5 bases). The germline gives CDR1 KGHSH, CDR2 LQKENI. The CDR3 length is 14 residues. The V gene lost 3 bases and the J gene lost 3 bases, with 12 bases spanning the gap. The CDR3 bases are TGTGCCAGCTCACCCGACAGCCTTCTCTACGAGCAGTACTTC. Amino acids: CASSPDSLLYEQYF.

A word on this clone: The same CDR3 can be traced to other DNA sequences in this sample. V and J are TRBV5-1 and TRBJ1-5, with D unclear. The CDR3 contains 14 residues. V was clipped by 0 bases and J by 4 bases, with 8 bases between them. Per germline, CDR1 SGHRS and CDR2 YFSETQ. The CDR3 DNA reads as TGCGCCAGCAGCTTGGGAGCGGCGAATCAGCCCCAGCATTTT. Its protein is CASSLGAANQPQHF.